Listed below are T cell receptor beta chains from one sample, sequenced in a study of CD8+ T cells in alopecia areata. Assay: immunoSEQ multiplex PCR; the TCRdb copy retains only in-frame clones and omits some. The sample includes approximately 300,000 clones, 58% of them seen just once. The starting material was CD4+ T cells sorted from blood, obtained at week 24, from a patient treated with tofacitinib. These TCRs come from a human donor with alopecia areata. CDR3s include the opening cysteine and the closing phenylalanine or tryptophan. Each record gives: J gene, V gene, D gene, clone size, CDR3 protein, CDR3 DNA. A D gene is named only where the DNA matches it firmly. Size is stated for part of the rows, as once, few or many counts, or as a class when the clone is expanded.

j_call: TRBJ1-2; v_call: TRBV6-1; d_call: .; clone_size: .; cdr3_aa: CASSERRDDGYTF; cdr3_nt: TGTGCCAGCAGTGAAAGAAGGGACGATGGCTACACCTTC
j_call: TRBJ1-6; v_call: TRBV30; d_call: TRBD1; clone_size: .; cdr3_aa: CASGQGYSPLHF; cdr3_nt: TGTGCCTCCGGACAGGGGTACTCACCCCTCCACTTT
j_call: TRBJ2-5; v_call: TRBV7-2; d_call: .; clone_size: many; cdr3_aa: CASSLVRGRGETQYF; cdr3_nt: TGTGCCAGCAGCTTAGTGCGGGGACGGGGTGAGACCCAGTACTTC
j_call: TRBJ1-1; v_call: TRBV29-1; d_call: .; clone_size: .; cdr3_aa: CVPKGGFGTEAFF; cdr3_nt: TGCGTGCCGAAGGGGGGTTTCGGAACTGAAGCTTTCTTT
j_call: TRBJ2-7; v_call: TRBV4-2; d_call: .; clone_size: few; cdr3_aa: CASSQVGGGQIYEQYF; cdr3_nt: TGTGCCAGCAGCCAAGTAGGAGGGGGACAGATCTACGAGCAGTACTTC
j_call: TRBJ1-3; v_call: TRBV7-2; d_call: .; clone_size: few; cdr3_aa: CASSWGPGDTIYF; cdr3_nt: TGTGCCAGCAGCTGGGGACCGGGGGACACCATATATTTT
j_call: TRBJ2-3; v_call: TRBV9; d_call: .; clone_size: few; cdr3_aa: CASSVAAGSTDTQYF; cdr3_nt: TGTGCCAGCAGCGTAGCCGCGGGGAGCACAGATACGCAGTATTTT
j_call: TRBJ1-6; v_call: TRBV2; d_call: .; clone_size: .; cdr3_aa: CASSLPGGNSPLHF; cdr3_nt: TGTGCCAGCAGTCTTCCCGGGGGGAATTCACCCCTCCACTTT
j_call: TRBJ1-2; v_call: TRBV27; d_call: .; clone_size: .; cdr3_aa: CASRSSARGFLNYGYTF; cdr3_nt: TGTGCCAGCAGATCGTCGGCAAGGGGGTTCCTTAACTATGGCTACACCTTC
j_call: TRBJ1-1; v_call: TRBV5-6; d_call: TRBD1; clone_size: few; cdr3_aa: CASSLQGAGTEAFF; cdr3_nt: TGTGCCAGCAGCCTTCAGGGGGCTGGGACTGAAGCTTTCTTT
j_call: TRBJ1-3; v_call: TRBV4-1; d_call: .; clone_size: few; cdr3_aa: CASSQAPGPSGNTIYF; cdr3_nt: TGCGCCAGCAGCCAAGCCCCAGGCCCCTCTGGAAACACCATATATTTT
j_call: TRBJ1-2; v_call: TRBV7-2; d_call: .; clone_size: .; cdr3_aa: CASSLAIRGPLLPPNYGYTF; cdr3_nt: TGTGCCAGCAGCTTAGCGATCAGAGGGCCCCTCCTTCCGCCTAACTATGGCTACACCTTC
j_call: TRBJ1-1; v_call: TRBV9; d_call: .; clone_size: many; cdr3_aa: CASSVEQYTEAFF; cdr3_nt: TGTGCCAGCAGCGTAGAACAGTACACTGAAGCTTTCTTT
j_call: TRBJ2-4; v_call: TRBV10-2; d_call: .; clone_size: .; cdr3_aa: CASSETGTKNIQYF; cdr3_nt: TGCGCCAGCAGTGAGACAGGGACCAAAAACATTCAGTACTTC
j_call: TRBJ2-4; v_call: TRBV29-1; d_call: .; clone_size: few; cdr3_aa: CSSRGGTGGENIQYF; cdr3_nt: TGCAGCTCCCGGGGGGGGACAGGAGGTGAAAACATTCAGTACTTC
j_call: TRBJ1-1; v_call: TRBV6-5; d_call: .; clone_size: .; cdr3_aa: CASSYSPLNTEAFF; cdr3_nt: TGTGCCAGCAGTTACTCGCCGTTGAACACTGAAGCTTTCTTT
j_call: TRBJ2-4; v_call: TRBV2; d_call: .; clone_size: .; cdr3_aa: CASRFHLLLRKNIQYF; cdr3_nt: TGTGCCAGCAGGTTTCATCTCCTTCTACGCAAAAACATTCAGTACTTC
j_call: TRBJ2-5; v_call: TRBV4-2; d_call: TRBD2; clone_size: few; cdr3_aa: CASSHDGTSGQETQYF; cdr3_nt: TGTGCCAGCAGCCACGACGGGACTAGCGGACAAGAGACCCAGTACTTC
j_call: TRBJ1-5; v_call: TRBV6-5; d_call: TRBD1; clone_size: .; cdr3_aa: CASRFGTGSNQPQHF; cdr3_nt: TGTGCCAGCAGGTTCGGGACAGGGAGCAATCAGCCCCAGCATTTT
j_call: TRBJ2-6; v_call: TRBV9; d_call: .; clone_size: .; cdr3_aa: CASSVGVELRGANVLTF; cdr3_nt: TGTGCCAGCAGCGTAGGGGTTGAACTAAGGGGGGCCAACGTCCTGACTTTC
j_call: TRBJ2-6; v_call: TRBV29-1; d_call: .; clone_size: few; cdr3_aa: CSVAGLGANVLTF; cdr3_nt: TGCAGCGTGGCCGGGCTTGGGGCCAACGTCCTGACTTTC
j_call: TRBJ1-2; v_call: TRBV4-2; d_call: .; clone_size: .; cdr3_aa: CASSQDTETYGYTF; cdr3_nt: TGTGCCAGCAGCCAAGATACAGAGACCTATGGCTACACCTTC
j_call: TRBJ1-2; v_call: TRBV25-1; d_call: .; clone_size: .; cdr3_aa: CASSPTDNYGYTF; cdr3_nt: TGTGCCAGCAGTCCTACAGATAACTATGGCTACACCTTC
j_call: TRBJ1-4; v_call: TRBV19; d_call: .; clone_size: .; cdr3_aa: CASSGSTNEKLFF; cdr3_nt: TGTGCCAGTAGTGGATCAACTAATGAAAAACTGTTTTTT
j_call: TRBJ2-5; v_call: TRBV19; d_call: .; clone_size: .; cdr3_aa: CASSSEWGRGETQYF; cdr3_nt: TGTGCCAGTAGTAGCGAATGGGGGCGCGGGGAGACCCAGTACTTC
j_call: TRBJ2-2; v_call: TRBV30; d_call: .; clone_size: .; cdr3_aa: CAWIISSRTGELFF; cdr3_nt: TGTGCCTGGATTATCTCTAGCCGCACCGGGGAGCTGTTTTTT